This T cell receptor beta chain was observed in a study of Tregs in tolerant kidney transplant recipients. Study findings and constraints: The small number of patients limits these findings pending further validation.

Some clones are missing from TCRdb's copy, which holds only in-frame ones; the method was immunoSEQ multiplex PCR. The sample consists of about 81,000 clones, more than 85% of them appearing once. Mixed chimerism was transient after nonmyeloablative marrow transplants from related graft donors. Thawed PBMCs were FACS-sorted into unstimulated CD4+CD25+CD127- regulatory T cells, CD4+CD25- non-regulatory cells, CD4 and CD8 cells. Regarding this clone: The antigen is unknown. One end of the junction varies from germline; a read error may be responsible.

The receptor was derived from a human patient who received a combined kidney and bone marrow transplant. Some T cells could come from the graft donor. The specimen comprised CD4+ T cells from blood (PBMCs), sampled 24 months after the transplant.

CDR3 sequence (DNA): TGTGCCAGCTCTCCACCCCTCAGGGCTCCCTACGAGCAGTACTTC. Translating gives CASSPPLRAPYEQYF. The chain has TRBV18 and TRBJ2-7; TRBD1 might be the D (5 bases). The CDR3 is 15 amino acids. The germline CDR1 and CDR2 sequences are KGHSH and LQKENI.